The rows below give T cell receptor beta chains drawn from one sample of a study of cytomegalovirus exposure and HLA in healthy donors. The assay was immunoSEQ multiplex PCR, and TCRdb's table has in-frame clones only and misses some. Among over 200,000 clones listed, about two thirds were seen once. Material for sequencing was PBMCs. The receptor source for this set is a man aged 35 to 55 in good health and CMV-seropositive. CDR3s include the opening cysteine and the closing phenylalanine or tryptophan. D genes are given only for firm matches. Clone size, where shown, is once, few, many, or a class for clones that have expanded.

>TRBJ2-2|TRBV6-5|TRBD2|-
TGTGCCAGCGGGGGGGGGTTGAACACCGGGGAGCTGTTTTTT
CASGGGLNTGELFF
>TRBJ1-1|TRBV11-2|-|-
TGTGCCAGCAGCTTAGAGTCAGGGGTGTGGGGCACTGAAGCTTTCTTT
CASSLESGVWGTEAFF
>TRBJ2-7|TRBV28|TRBD1|few
TGTGCCAGCAGTCTCTCAGGGGGCTTTGGCTACGAGCAGTACTTC
CASSLSGGFGYEQYF
>TRBJ2-2|TRBV5-1|-|-
TGCGCCAGCAGCTTTACTACCGGGGAGCTGTTTTTT
CASSFTTGELFF
>TRBJ2-5|TRBV9|-|-
TGTGCCAGCAGCGTAGGGGGAGGAGGGCCTTGGGAGACCCAGTACTTC
CASSVGGGGPWETQYF
>TRBJ1-2|TRBV6-6|-|few
TGTGCCAGCAGCGGGGGTGGGGGACGTAACTATGGCTACACCTTC
CASSGGGGRNYGYTF
>TRBJ1-4|TRBV9|-|-
TGTGCCAGCAGCGTAGCCTCATCGGGGGTGAGGGGTGAAAAACTGTTTTTT
CASSVASSGVRGEKLFF
>TRBJ1-6|TRBV4-3|-|-
TGCGCCAGCAGCCAAGAAGGAGCCAGCCTTAATTCACCCCTCCACTTT
CASSQEGASLNSPLHF
>TRBJ1-2|TRBV20-1|-|-
TGCAGTGCTGAGAGGGCGGGTGGCTACACCTTC
CSAERAGGYTF
>TRBJ1-2|TRBV5-6|-|-
TGTGCCAGCAGCTTGGGAGGTGGCTACACCTTC
CASSLGGGYTF
>TRBJ2-1|TRBV18|TRBD2|-
TGTGCCAGCTCACCTAGGGGACTAGCGGGGGCCTACAATGAGCAGTTCTTC
CASSPRGLAGAYNEQFF
>TRBJ1-1|TRBV19|-|-
TGTGCCAGTAGACCCTCGTCGGGCACTGAAGCTTTCTTT
CASRPSSGTEAFF
>TRBJ1-3|TRBV6-6|-|-
TGTGCCAGCAGTGGACAGCATGGAAACACCATATATTTT
CASSGQHGNTIYF
>TRBJ1-6|TRBV4-1|TRBD1|-
TGCGCCAGCAGCCTCAGACAGGGGGTAAGTTCACCCCTCCACTTT
CASSLRQGVSSPLHF
>TRBJ1-4|TRBV4-1|-|-
TGCGCCAGCAGCCTCCGAAGGACACTGACCGTTGCAACTAATGAAAAACTGTTTTTT
CASSLRRTLTVATNEKLFF
>TRBJ2-2|TRBV2|TRBD2|-
TGTGCCAGCAGTATAGCGGGGGCGAACACCGGGGAGCTGTTTTTT
CASSIAGANTGELFF
>TRBJ1-5|TRBV19|-|-
TGTGCCAGTAGTATACCTACTAATCAGCCCCAGCATTTT
CASSIPTNQPQHF
>TRBJ1-5|TRBV28|-|-
TGTGCCAGCAGTTTAACCCAGGCATATAGCAATCAGCCCCAGCATTTT
CASSLTQAYSNQPQHF
>TRBJ1-2|TRBV2|TRBD1|few
TGTGCCAGCAGCTGGGACAGCTATGGCTACACCTTC
CASSWDSYGYTF
>TRBJ2-1|TRBV9|TRBD2|once
TGTGCCAGCAGCGTAGGGTCCCTAGCGGTTTTTTATGAGCAGTTCTTC
CASSVGSLAVFYEQFF
>TRBJ1-1|TRBV29-1|TRBD1|-
TGCAGCGTGGGACAGGGGAACACTGAAGCTTTCTTT
CSVGQGNTEAFF
>TRBJ2-7|TRBV5-4|TRBD2|-
TGTGCCAGCAGCTTGGGGGGCGCTAGCGGGGCCTACGAGCAGTACTTC
CASSLGGASGAYEQYF
>TRBJ1-6|TRBV6-6|TRBD1|-
TGTGCCAGCAGTACAGGGGGAGATGTTTCACCCCTCCACTTT
CASSTGGDVSPLHF
>TRBJ1-4|TRBV5-4|-|-
TGTGCCAGCAGAACAGGGATCGAGAATGAAAAACTGTTTTTT
CASRTGIENEKLFF
>TRBJ2-2|TRBV19|TRBD1|few
TGTGCCAGTAGCCCGGGACAGTCTAACACCGGGGAGCTGTTTTTT
CASSPGQSNTGELFF
>TRBJ1-1|TRBV7-9|TRBD1|-
TGTGCCAGCAGCTCCCTGGGACAGGGTGAAGCTTTCTTT
CASSSLGQGEAFF
>TRBJ2-1|TRBV4-2|-|-
TGTGCCAGCAGCGCCCGGCAGGGGGGTGAGCAGTTCTTC
CASSARQGGEQFF
>TRBJ2-7|TRBV11-2|TRBD1|few
TGTGCCAGCAGCCCTTCAAAGGACAGGGGTCCCTACGAGCAGTACTTC
CASSPSKDRGPYEQYF
>TRBJ2-2|TRBV5-1|TRBD1|-
TGCGCCAGCAGCTTGACAGGGGCCCTAGCCGGGGAGCTGTTTTTT
CASSLTGALAGELFF
>TRBJ2-7|TRBV5-1|TRBD1|-
TGCGCCAGCAGCCGGGGTCGTACCTCTGGGACAGGATCCTACGAGCAGTACTTC
CASSRGRTSGTGSYEQYF
>TRBJ1-2|TRBV6-5|-|-
TGTGCCAGCAGTTACGAGGGTATCGGCGGCTACACCTTC
CASSYEGIGGYTF
>TRBJ1-1|TRBV6-5|-|few
TGTGCCAGCACCAAATCCCCGGGGGGACGGACTGAAGCTTTCTTT
CASTKSPGGRTEAFF
>TRBJ1-5|TRBV10-3|-|-
TGTGCCATCAGAGGCAGGGCGGATCAGCCCCAGCATTTT
CAIRGRADQPQHF
>TRBJ2-7|TRBV29-1|TRBD2|-
TGCAGCGCCACCATAGCGGGGGGACTAGCGAGGCAGTACTTC
CSATIAGGLARQYF
>TRBJ1-6|TRBV16|-|-
TGTGCCAGCAGCCAAGATCCGCGGAGCTCCTATAATTCACCCCTCCACTTT
CASSQDPRSSYNSPLHF
>TRBJ1-5|TRBV28|TRBD1|few
TGTGCCAGCAGTTTATTGGCAGGGGGCGCGCAGCCCCAGCATTTT
CASSLLAGGAQPQHF
>TRBJ1-1|TRBV6-1|TRBD1|-
TGTGCCAGCATTGACAGGGGAAACACTGAAGCTTTCTTT
CASIDRGNTEAFF
>TRBJ2-3|TRBV7-7|TRBD1|-
TGTGCCAGCAGCTTAGCAGGGACAGGGCTCACAGATACGCAGTATTTT
CASSLAGTGLTDTQYF
>TRBJ2-5|TRBV14|TRBD2|-
TGTGCCAGCTCATCCGGGGGGGCCTGGGAGACCCAGTACTTC
CASSSGGAWETQYF
>TRBJ1-2|TRBV7-9|-|-
TGTGCCAGCAGCAGAGGGAATTATGGCTACACCTTC
CASSRGNYGYTF
>TRBJ2-6|TRBV10-3|-|-
TGTGCCATCGGTCTGCAGTTCTCTGGGGCCAACGTCCTGACTTTC
CAIGLQFSGANVLTF
>TRBJ1-6|TRBV18|TRBD1|-
TGTGCCAGCTCACAGGACAGGCTTAATTCACCCCTCCACTTT
CASSQDRLNSPLHF
>TRBJ1-6|TRBV28|-|-
TGTGCCAGCAGTTTACCGGGGACCTATAATTCACCCCTCCACTTT
CASSLPGTYNSPLHF
>TRBJ2-7|TRBV6-5|-|-
TGTGCCAGCAGCCCCGGGCAGGGTAAATACGAGCAGTACTTC
CASSPGQGKYEQYF
>TRBJ1-1|TRBV7-9|-|-
TGTGCCAGCAGCTTCGCGACAGGCTTCACTGAAGCTTTCTTT
CASSFATGFTEAFF
>TRBJ1-1|TRBV28|-|-
TGTGCCAGCAGTTCCCCGGGGGTCATGAACACTGAAGCTTTCTTT
CASSSPGVMNTEAFF
>TRBJ1-1|TRBV6-6|-|-
TGTGCCAGCAGCCCCTACCGGGAGGGAGAAGCTTTCTTT
CASSPYREGEAFF
>TRBJ2-5|TRBV5-1|-|-
TGCGCCAGCAGCGGTGGGGGACTAGAGACCCAGTACTTC
CASSGGGLETQYF
>TRBJ1-1|TRBV4-1|-|-
TGCGCCAGCAGCCAGCAACAGAACCTGAACACTGAAGCTTTCTTT
CASSQQQNLNTEAFF
>TRBJ2-5|TRBV15|-|-
TGTGCCACCAGCCCGATAACACAAGAGACCCAGTACTTC
CATSPITQETQYF
>TRBJ1-4|TRBV27|TRBD1|once
TGTGCCAGCAGTTTTGGGCGGACAGGGGGCGTTGATGAAAAACTGTTTTTT
CASSFGRTGGVDEKLFF